This T cell receptor (beta chain) was identified during a study of vaccination effects on CD4 cells after COVID-19. Profiled with immunoSEQ multiplex PCR; TCRdb holds only in-frame clones, not every one. The sample lists under 50,000 clones; about 74% were seen once. Concerning this clone itself: Its specificity is unknown.

Scientists isolated CD4+ T cells after a roughly 9-day culture period ended. Both day 3 and day 7 saw half the medium replaced with IL-2 medium. V lost 4 bases to trimming and J lost 1 base, with 14 bases between them. The CDR3 extends over 15 amino acids. Germline assignment: CDR1 SGHNT and CDR2 YYREEE (reference sequence). V is TRBV5-4 and J is TRBJ1-2, with D unresolved. The TCR was taken from a human donor who had a prior SARS-CoV-2 infection. The specimen was CD4+ T cells from PBMCs cultured without peptide, collected before COVID-19 vaccination. The CDR3 DNA follows: TGTGCCAGCAGCAAGGACTGGACGAATAACTATGGCTACACCTTC. This codes for CASSKDWTNNYGYTF.